The source of this T cell receptor beta chain is a study of blood T cell repertoires in COVID-19. Across the whole study: PBMCs, B-cell-depleted T cells, or T cells provided the cDNA or gDNA that made up the material.

Trimming cost V 2 bases and J 6 bases; bases outside gene matches: 5. The CDR3 consists of 14 residues. The germline CDR1 and CDR2 sequences are ENHRY and SYGVKD. Two negative PCRs, clearance, or symptom resolution had been documented for recovered Cohort 3 donors. Per the original data handling: Reference gene primer amplification gave nucleated cell count estimates. TCRdb keeps only in-frame clones here, not all; method: immunoSEQ multiplex PCR. For V, J and clone size, that table is used; D and trimming come from the DNA. The sample contains about 180,000 clones, more than 65% of which appear only once.

The sequence was collected from a man aged 50 to 60 who had recovered from COVID-19. The sequenced sample was PBMCs or T cells enriched from blood (not recorded which). The chain recombines TRBV10-3 with TRBJ2-3; 7 bases agree with TRBD1. The CDR3, as DNA: TGTGCCATCAGTGAGGCAGGGGGTAGTGATACGCAGTATTTT. Translating gives CAISEAGGSDTQYF.